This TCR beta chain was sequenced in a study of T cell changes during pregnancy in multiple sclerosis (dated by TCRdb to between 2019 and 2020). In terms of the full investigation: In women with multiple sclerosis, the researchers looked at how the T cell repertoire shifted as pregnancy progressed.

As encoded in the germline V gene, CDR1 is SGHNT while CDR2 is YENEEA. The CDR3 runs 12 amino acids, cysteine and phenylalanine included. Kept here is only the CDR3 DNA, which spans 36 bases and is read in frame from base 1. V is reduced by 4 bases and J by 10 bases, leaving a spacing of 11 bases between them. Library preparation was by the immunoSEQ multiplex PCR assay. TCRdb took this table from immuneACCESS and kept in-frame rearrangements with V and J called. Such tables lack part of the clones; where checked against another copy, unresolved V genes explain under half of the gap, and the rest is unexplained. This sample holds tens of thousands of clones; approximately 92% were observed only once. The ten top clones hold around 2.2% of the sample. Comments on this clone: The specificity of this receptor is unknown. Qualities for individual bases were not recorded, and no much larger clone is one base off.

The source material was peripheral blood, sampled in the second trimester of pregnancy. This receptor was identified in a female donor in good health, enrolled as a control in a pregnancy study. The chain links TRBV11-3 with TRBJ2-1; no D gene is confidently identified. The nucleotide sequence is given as TGTGCCAGCAGCTCCCGAGGAAAGGAGCAGTTCTTC. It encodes CASSSRGKEQFF. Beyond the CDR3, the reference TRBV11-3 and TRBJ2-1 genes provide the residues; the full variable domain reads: EAGVVQSPRYKIIEKKQPVAFWCNPISGHNTLYWYLQNLGQGPELLIRYENEEAVDDSQLPKDRFSAERLKGVDSTLKIQPAELGDSAVYLCASSSRGKEQFFGPGTRLTVL.